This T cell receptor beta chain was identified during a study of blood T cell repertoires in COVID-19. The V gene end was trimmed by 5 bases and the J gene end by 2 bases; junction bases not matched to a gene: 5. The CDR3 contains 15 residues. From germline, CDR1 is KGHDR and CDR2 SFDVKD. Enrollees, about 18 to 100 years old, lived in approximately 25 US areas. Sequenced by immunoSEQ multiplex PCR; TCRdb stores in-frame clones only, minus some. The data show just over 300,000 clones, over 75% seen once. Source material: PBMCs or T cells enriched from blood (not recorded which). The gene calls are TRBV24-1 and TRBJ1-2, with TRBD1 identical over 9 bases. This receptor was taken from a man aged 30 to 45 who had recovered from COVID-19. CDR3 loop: CATSASTGGNYGYTF. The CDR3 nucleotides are TGTGCCACCAGTGCTTCAACAGGGGGCAACTATGGCTACACCTTC.